The 16 T cell receptor beta chains presented below share a single source sample, sequenced in a study of OX40 agonist ivuxolimab in advanced cancers. Profiled with immunoSEQ multiplex PCR; TCRdb holds only in-frame clones, not every one. The table lists under 95,000 clones, more than 75% of them singletons. This specimen was CD4+ or CD8+ T cells sorted from blood, taken in a trial of the OX40 agonist ivuxolimab. Every receptor here comes from an adult with an advanced solid tumor such as melanoma, head and neck, liver or kidney cancer.

CDR3 residues: CASRAGIPNTEAFF. The CDR3 DNA sequence: TGTGCCAGCAGGGCAGGGATTCCTAACACTGAAGCTTTCTTT. The rearrangement links TRBV11-2 to TRBJ1-1, with D perhaps TRBD1 (5 bases). The V gene lost 6 bases and the J gene lost 2 bases, with 13 bases spanning the gap. CDR1 and CDR2 from the germline V gene are SGHAT and FQNNGV. This CDR3 spans 14 amino acids.

The genes are TRBV4-1 and TRBJ2-1; 8 bases fit TRBD1. The CDR3 totals 13 residues. The trim removed 1 base at V and 9 bases at J, leaving 2 bases unmatched. CDR1 MGHRA and CDR2 YSYEKL come from the germline V gene. The CDR3: CASSQGTGGEQFF. The CDR3 region has the DNA TGCGCCAGCAGCCAAGGCACAGGGGGTGAGCAGTTCTTC.

This chain joins TRBV7-6 and TRBJ2-1, with 8 bases matching TRBD1. The CDR3 loop spans 15 amino acids. Looked up from germline, CDR1 is SGHVS and CDR2 is FNYEAQ. J gave up 3 bases and V 5 bases, and 6 bases lay outside the gene matches. The CDR3 loop reads CASSPRTGSYNEQFF. The CDR3 coding sequence is TGTGCCAGCAGCCCTCGGACAGGGAGCTACAATGAGCAGTTCTTC.

The chain combines TRBV6-6 with TRBJ2-2; D possibly matches TRBD1 or TRBD2 (6 bases each). The CDR3 totals 15 residues. Per the germline V gene, CDR1 is MNHNY and CDR2 is SVGAGI (reference sequence). V lost 11 bases and J lost 1, with 17 bases in between. The CDR3 spells CAADRGQLNTGELFF. The CDR3 DNA reads TGTGCCGCAGACCGGGGGCAGCTGAACACCGGGGAGCTGTTTTTT.

This chain links TRBV7-3 with TRBJ2-3; 11 bases fit TRBD2. Trimming at V came to 5 bases and at J to 6 bases, leaving 7 bases not matched to a gene. This CDR3 spans 15 amino acids. Germline loops: CDR1 SGHTA, CDR2 FQGTGA. The CDR3 region is CASSLLAGALDTQYF. DNA of the CDR3: TGTGCCAGCAGCCTACTAGCGGGGGCGCTTGATACGCAGTATTTT.

The CDR3 region has the DNA TGTGCCAGCAGGGCGGGGGGGTTCAGCACAGATACGCAGTATTTT. It translates to CASRAGGFSTDTQYF. The chain recombines TRBV6-6 with TRBJ2-3; 9 nucleotides match TRBD2. The CDR3 covers 15 residues. Germline V gene lookup returns CDR1 MNHNY and CDR2 SVGAGI (reference sequence). J lost 0 bases, V lost 6 bases, and 4 bases had no gene match.

This rearrangement joins TRBV30 to TRBJ2-3; 8 positions match TRBD2. The V gene's germline CDR1 is GTSNPN and CDR2 SVGIG (reference sequence). This CDR3 spans 17 amino acids. Unmatched junction bases numbered 16, after V lost 1 base and J lost 7 bases. CDR3 sequence: CAWSAVGLAPHKYTQYF. CDR3 coding DNA: TGTGCCTGGAGTGCAGTTGGACTAGCTCCTCATAAGTATACGCAGTATTTT. Complete variable domain (other parts from reference TRBV30 and TRBJ2-3): SQTIHQWPATLVQPVGSPLSLECTVEGTSNPNLYWYRQAAGRGLQLLFYSVGIGQISSEVPQNLSASRPQDRQFILSSKKLLLSDSGFYLCAWSAVGLAPHKYTQYFGPGTRLTVL.

This clone was counted a single time. V and J are TRBV7-8 and TRBJ2-7; D call uncertain. The CDR3 covers 13 residues. With 1 base removed from V and 2 bases from J, the gap between germline ends came to 6 bases. Germline V gene lookup returns CDR1 SGHVS and CDR2 FQNEAQ. The CDR3 DNA follows: TGTGCCAGCAGCTTAGGACGGGCCTACGAGCAGTACTTC. Translated: CASSLGRAYEQYF.

V is TRBV5-1 and J is TRBJ2-1; D gene uncertain. V was shortened by 2 bases and J by 7 bases, with 7 bases between the two germline ends. The CDR3 covers 12 residues. Germline-derived CDR1 and CDR2 are SGHRS and YFSETQ. The DNA for the CDR3 is TGCGCCAGCAGCTTAACGGGTAATGAGCAGTTCTTC. This codes for CASSLTGNEQFF.

The chain links TRBV2 to TRBJ1-1; tentative D call: TRBD1 (6 bases). V lost 6 bases and J 1 base, leaving 9 bases between the germline ends. Germline V gene lookup returns CDR1 SNHLY and CDR2 FYNNEI. The CDR3 spans 13 residues. CDR3 loop: CASRRQENTEAFF. CDR3 sequence (DNA): TGTGCCAGCAGGAGACAGGAGAACACTGAAGCTTTCTTT.

The rearrangement links TRBV9 to TRBJ2-5; D possibly corresponds to TRBD2 (6 bases). Germline lookup yields CDR1 SGDLS and CDR2 YYNGEE. Trimming took 7 bases from V and 5 from J, leaving 15 bases between them. This CDR3 contains 13 residues. CDR3 region: CASGGGSVETQYF. The CDR3 DNA is TGTGCCAGCGGGGGAGGTAGCGTGGAGACCCAGTACTTC.

This clone was seen just once. J is TRBJ1-2 and V is TRBV19; the D gene is possibly TRBD1 (6 bases). CDR3 length equals 13 residues. V was cut by 3 bases and J by 14 bases, with 19 bases left in between. Per germline, CDR1 LNHDA and CDR2 SQIVND (reference sequence). The chain's CDR3 is CASSIPQGQGRTF. The CDR3 DNA follows: TGTGCCAGTAGTATCCCCCAGGGGCAGGGCAGAACCTTC.

The chain is built from TRBV7-2 and TRBJ2-1; 11 bases agree with TRBD2. Germline values: CDR1 SGHTA, CDR2 FQGNSA. Losses at the gene ends were 6 bases for V and 5 bases for J; bases not matched to a gene: 6. The CDR3 consists of 15 residues. DNA of the CDR3: TGTGCCAGCAGTCTGACTAGCGGGGCCCACAATGAGCAGTTCTTC. Protein sequence: CASSLTSGAHNEQFF.

The V and J genes are TRBV30 and TRBJ2-1, with D possibly matching TRBD2 (6 bases). The CDR3 runs to 16 residues. The germline gives CDR1 GTSNPN, CDR2 SVGIG (reference sequence). Trimming shortened V by 7 bases and J by 0 bases, and 19 bases separated the two germline ends. In DNA, the CDR3 is TGTGCCTTAATCCCCGGGGACGGGAGCTCCTACAATGAGCAGTTCTTC. Encoded protein: CALIPGDGSSYNEQFF.

The V and J genes are TRBV10-3 and TRBJ2-2, with D uncertain. V gave up 0 bases and J gave up 9 bases, with 8 bases separating them. This CDR3 is 13 amino acids long. Per germline, CDR1 ENHRY and CDR2 SYGVKD. CDR3 sequence (DNA): TGTGCCATCAGTGAGTCGGTGCCGAGGGAGCTGTTTTTT. Its protein product is CAISESVPRELFF.

The rearrangement uses TRBV7-9 and TRBJ1-6; D is possibly TRBD1 (5 bases). V lost 4 bases and J 14 bases, leaving 9 bases between the germline ends. The CDR3 consists of 11 residues. Germline CDR1 and CDR2: SEHNR and FQNEAQ (reference sequence). The DNA for the CDR3 is TGTGCCAGCAGCTCCGAAGGGGCCCTCCACTTT. This sequence encodes CASSSEGALHF. Variable domain in full (rest from reference TRBV7-9 and TRBJ1-6): DTGVSQNPRHKITKRGQNVTFRCDPISEHNRLYWYRQTLGQGPEFLTYFQNEAQLEKSRLLSDRFSAERPKGSFSTLEIQRTEQGDSAMYLCASSSEGALHFGNGTRLTVT.